This T cell receptor beta chain is drawn from a study of blood T cell repertoires in COVID-19. TCRdb's copy holds only in-frame clones and misses some; the assay was immunoSEQ multiplex PCR. The sample has about 230,000 clones; less than 85% are singletons. The CDR3 runs to 15 residues. CDR1 is SGHRS, CDR2 YFSETQ, per germline. Deletions cut 1 base from V and 5 bases from J, with 16 bases between. The material sequenced was PBMCs or T cells enriched from blood (not recorded which). This clonotype was sampled from a man aged 55 to 70 who had recovered from COVID-19. The genes are TRBV5-1 and TRBJ2-7; D is perhaps TRBD1 (5 bases). This chain's CDR3 is CASSLRTPATDEQYF. CDR3 coding DNA: TGCGCCAGCAGCTTGAGGACACCGGCTACGGACGAGCAGTACTTC.